A single sample is the source of the 7 T cell receptor beta chains below, sequenced in a study of shared clonotypes between healthy human individuals. Naive CD8 cells comprised CD45RO-negative, CCR7-positively selected cells, excluding terminally differentiated effector memory CD45RA+ cells. Some clones are missing from TCRdb's copy, which holds only in-frame ones; the method was immunoSEQ multiplex PCR. The sample consists of millions of clones, 85% to 95% of them appearing once. Sample: naive CD8+ T cells from PBMCs. The source of these receptors is a young man in good health. Some clones in this sample may be carry-over from other donors' samples.

The gene calls are TRBV10-2 and TRBJ2-1; D uncertain. The ends were cut back, 2 bases at V and 8 bases at J, with 13 bases in the middle. CDR1 is WSHSY, CDR2 SAAADI, per germline. The CDR3 contains 14 residues. The CDR3 loop is CASSEPGENDEQFF. For the CDR3, the DNA is TGCGCCAGCAGTGAGCCTGGGGAAAACGATGAGCAGTTCTTC.

This rearrangement joins TRBV7-6 to TRBJ2-3; 11 nucleotides align to TRBD1. Per the germline V gene, CDR1 is SGHVS and CDR2 is FNYEAQ. This CDR3 spans 16 amino acids. V trimming: 5 bases; J trimming: 2 bases; junction bases outside the gene matches: 6. The DNA for the CDR3 is TGTGCCAGCAGCCCCCGGACAGGGGGCTACACAGATACGCAGTATTTT. This translates into CASSPRTGGYTDTQYF. Full variable domain (remainder filled in from reference TRBV7-6 and TRBJ2-3): GAGVSQSPRYKVTKRGQDVALRCDPISGHVSLYWYRQALGQGPEFLTYFNYEAQQDKSGLPNDRFSAERPEGSISTLTIQRTEQRDSAMYRCASSPRTGGYTDTQYFGPGTRLTVL.

The J gene is TRBJ2-3, the V gene TRBV15, with 10 nucleotides matching TRBD1. The CDR3 contains 14 residues. With V trimmed by 5 bases and J by 14 bases, 13 bases remained unmatched. The germline V gene has CDR1 LNHNV and CDR2 YYDKDF (reference sequence). CDR3 in DNA: TGTGCCACCAGCGCCCGTAACCGGGACAGGGGAGGGTATTTT. It specifies CATSARNRDRGGYF.

The chain is built from TRBV4-3 and TRBJ2-5, with 9 bases that match TRBD1. The CDR3 extends over 15 amino acids. Germline V gene lookup returns CDR1 LGHNA and CDR2 YSLEER. V was pared by 3 bases and J by 5 bases, with 7 bases of the junction left unmatched. The CDR3 loop reads CASSHGQGLGETQYF. The CDR3 nucleotides are TGCGCCAGCAGCCACGGACAGGGGTTAGGGGAGACCCAGTACTTC.

The genes are TRBV27 and TRBJ1-2; tentative D call: TRBD1 (5 bases). Germline CDR1 reads MNHEY; CDR2 reads SMNVEV (reference sequence). Trimming cost V 1 base and J 3 bases, with 9 bases left between them. The CDR3 has 14 amino acids. CDR3 residues: CASSLYGGDYGYTF. The CDR3 nucleotides read TGTGCCAGCAGTTTATACGGGGGTGACTATGGCTACACCTTC.

The CDR3 DNA reads as TGTGCCAGCAGCACTGGTTGGACAGGGGGCGAGCAGTACTTC. This codes for CASSTGWTGGEQYF. The J gene is TRBJ2-7, the V gene TRBV5-5; 10 nucleotides align to TRBD1. This CDR3 comprises 14 residues. Germline V CDR1 and CDR2: SGHKS, YYEKEE (reference sequence). V shed 4 bases, J shed 6 bases, and the junction held 7 bases outside the gene matches.

This clone has only one observation. This chain uses TRBV7-8 with TRBJ2-1, with TRBD2 matching 15 bases. This CDR3 is built from 18 residues. V shed 5 bases and J 0 bases; nucleotides not matched to a gene: 5. Germline V gene sequence: CDR1 SGHVS, CDR2 FQNEAQ. CDR3 sequence (DNA): TGTGCCAGCAGCCCGGGACTAGCGGGAGGACACTCCTACAATGAGCAGTTCTTC. Amino acids: CASSPGLAGGHSYNEQFF.